This T cell receptor beta chain was documented in a study of OX40 agonist ivuxolimab in advanced cancers. In germline, CDR1 is SGDLS, CDR2 YYNGEE. The CDR3 is 16 amino acids. TCRdb's copy holds only in-frame clones and misses some; the assay was immunoSEQ multiplex PCR. The sample records 30,000 to 35,000 clones, 70% to 85% being singletons. The chain combines TRBV9 with TRBJ2-5; the match to TRBD2 covers 10 bases. The end of the DNA aligns better with TRBJ2-7, so the J call may be wrong. This receptor was obtained from an adult with an advanced solid tumor such as melanoma, head and neck, liver or kidney cancer. The sample here was CD4+ or CD8+ T cells sorted from blood, taken in a trial of the OX40 agonist ivuxolimab. DNA for the CDR3: TGTGCCAGCAGCGTAGGGGACAGCGGGAGGGCCTACGAGCAGTACTTC. Translating gives CASSVGDSGRAYEQYF.